Described below is a single T cell receptor beta chain sequence and its context. TCRdb's copy holds only in-frame clones and misses some; the assay was immunoSEQ multiplex PCR. The sample holds some 120,000 clones, approximately 84% seen once. The entry originates in a study of identifying expanded T cells in peripheral blood. The sequencing input was blood. The sequence was collected from a person aged 18 to 75 in good health.

CDR3 residues: CASSYAPLTHEQYF. Written as DNA, the CDR3 is TGTGCCAGCAGTTACGCTCCTCTGACACACGAGCAGTACTTC. The chain links TRBV6-5 to TRBJ2-7; D remains unclear. The CDR3 loop spans 14 amino acids. Germline CDR1 and CDR2: MNHEY and SVGAGI. The V end was cut by 2 bases, the J end by 5 bases, with 13 bases between.